The entry below gives a single TCR beta chain sequence along with its context. This clonotype is considered medium-sized (0.01 to 0.1%). Its cognate antigen has yet to be identified. No much larger clone is present one base from it, and per-base qualities are unavailable. The data were produced on an Illumina MiSeq. TCRdb trimmed public reads at Q25 via fastp, called clones via MiXCR and kept in-frame beta chains. One record per CDR3 amino acid sequence lists the most common genes and DNA. This sample has 1,500 to 2,000 distinct CDR3 sequences in its table, and around 8% of those were observed once. The ten largest clonotypes hold more than 10% of the sample. These data come from a study. The CDR1 and CDR2 encoded by the germline V gene are MNHEY and SVGEGT. The CDR3 runs 15 amino acids, cysteine and phenylalanine included. Just CDR3 DNA is preserved here, 45 bases in frame from base 1. The V end gives up 3 bases and the J end 3 bases, leaving 3 bases in the junction not matched to a gene.

The rearrangement combines TRBV6-2 or TRBV6-3 with TRBJ2-5, with 11 middle bases fitting TRBD2. The sequenced sample consisted of CD4+ T cells from peripheral blood. This clonotype originated in a human donor with rheumatoid arthritis. For the CDR3, the sequence is CASSYPGLAEETQYF. The sequence in DNA is TGTGCCAGCAGTTATCCGGGACTAGCGGAAGAGACCCAGTACTTC.